These 27 T cell receptor beta chains originate from one sample sequenced in a study of blood T cell repertoires in COVID-19. TCRdb keeps only in-frame clones here, not all; method: immunoSEQ multiplex PCR. The sample records 220,000 or so clones, 75% to 90% being singletons. The sample comprised peripheral blood. The receptor source for this set is a woman older than 75 with COVID-19, enrolled during active disease.

The gene calls are TRBV19 and TRBJ2-2; perhaps TRBD1 as D (6 bases). The germline V gene has CDR1 LNHDA and CDR2 SQIVND (reference sequence). The CDR3 sequence is 16 residues long. The V and J ends lost 7 bases and 4 bases respectively, with 19 bases between them. In nucleotides, the CDR3 is TGTGCCAGTACCTCGGGACACTACAGCGGCACCGGGGAGCTGTTTTTT. It is translated as CASTSGHYSGTGELFF.

V gene TRBV5-1 combines with J gene TRBJ2-1; 7 positions agree with TRBD1. Germline values: CDR1 SGHRS, CDR2 YFSETQ. Losses at the gene ends were 4 bases for V and 6 bases for J; bases not matched to a gene: 10. The CDR3 contains 15 residues. CDR3 residues: CASSPEVRDSNEQFF. CDR3 nucleotide sequence: TGCGCCAGCAGCCCGGAGGTGAGGGACAGCAATGAGCAGTTCTTC.

The chain employs TRBV24-1 and TRBJ2-5; 8 bases align to TRBD1. This CDR3 comprises 17 residues. Germline CDR1 is KGHDR and CDR2 is SFDVKD. V dropped 2 bases and J dropped 0; count of bases not matched to a gene: 7. CDR3 DNA sequence: TGTGCCACCAGTGATTCAGGGGGCGGAGGGCACCAAGAGACCCAGTACTTC. Residues: CATSDSGGGGHQETQYF.

This CDR3 reads CAISESGGTDTEAFF. The CDR3 nucleotides are TGTGCCATCAGTGAGTCAGGGGGAACGGACACTGAAGCTTTCTTT. The chain joins TRBV10-3 to TRBJ1-1; possible D gene TRBD1, 6 bases. The CDR3 loop spans 15 amino acids. Germline V gene data show CDR1 as ENHRY and CDR2 as SYGVKD. Trimming took off 0 bases at V and 3 bases at J, with 11 bases between the two ends.

Of note for this clone: Distinct nucleotide sequences in the sample also encode this CDR3. The gene calls are TRBV7-2 and TRBJ2-3; no clear D gene. The V gene lost 5 bases and the J gene lost 0 bases, with 3 bases spanning the gap. This CDR3 is 12 amino acids long. Germline values: CDR1 SGHTA, CDR2 FQGNSA. The CDR3 DNA is TGTGCCAGCAGCCCTAGCACAGATACGCAGTATTTT. It yields the protein CASSPSTDTQYF.

The chain couples TRBV4-1 to TRBJ1-3, with D unclear. This CDR3 has 16 amino acids. Trimming removed 2 bases at V and 0 bases at J, with 11 bases between. The germline gives CDR1 MGHRA, CDR2 YSYEKL. DNA of the CDR3: TGCGCCAGCAGCCAATCCCACCCTAGCTCTGGAAACACCATATATTTT. It translates to CASSQSHPSSGNTIYF.

The V gene is TRBV7-9, the J gene TRBJ1-1, with 9 positions matching TRBD1. The CDR3 is made up of 14 amino acids. The germline V gene encodes CDR1 SEHNR and CDR2 FQNEAQ (reference sequence). V trimming: 3 bases; J trimming: 6 bases; junction bases outside the gene matches: 5. CDR3 sequence (DNA): TGTGCCAGCAGCTTCCGGGACAGGGTTTCTGAAGCTTTCTTT. It specifies CASSFRDRVSEAFF.

The rearrangement links TRBV28 to TRBJ1-2, with a tentative D call TRBD1 (6 bases). Trimming left V 6 bases short and J 8 bases short, with 22 bases between. Germline loops: CDR1 MDHEN, CDR2 SYDVKM. The CDR3 consists of 15 residues. CDR3 nucleotides: TGTGCCAGCAGGCAAGGGTCGGGGGGCGCACGAGGCTACACCTTC. Its protein is CASRQGSGGARGYTF.

A note on this clone: Relative to the germline gene, one junction end is altered; a read error may explain this. The V gene is TRBV7-2, the J gene TRBJ1-1, with a weak D call TRBD1 (6 bases). The CDR3 sequence is 11 residues long. Germline V CDR1 and CDR2: SGHTA, FQGNSA. CDR3 sequence: CASSLALQGSF. The CDR3 coding sequence is TGTGCCAGCAGCTTAGCATTACAGGGTTCGTTT.

This clone has only one observation. The rearrangement links TRBV6-5 to TRBJ1-2; 8 bases fit TRBD1. J was trimmed by 5 bases and V by 7 bases; bases with no gene match: 9. The CDR3 is 14 residues long. Germline assignment: CDR1 MNHEY and CDR2 SVGAGI. CDR3 sequence: CASKPPGQAYGYTF. For the CDR3, the DNA is TGTGCCAGCAAACCTCCGGGACAGGCTTATGGCTACACCTTC.

The chain couples TRBV6-2 or TRBV6-3 to TRBJ1-5, with TRBD1 matching 10 bases. Trimming at V came to 5 bases and at J to 7 bases, leaving 8 bases not matched to a gene. The CDR3 is made up of 15 amino acids. CDR1 and CDR2 from the germline V gene are MNHEY and SVGEGT. CDR3 in amino acids: CASSIQGQGGQPQHF. The CDR3 DNA reads TGTGCCAGCAGTATCCAAGGACAGGGGGGACAGCCCCAGCATTTT.

This clone was seen only a few times. This sequence joins TRBV19 and TRBJ1-1; 9 nucleotides match TRBD1. Looked up from germline, CDR1 is LNHDA and CDR2 is SQIVND (reference sequence). There are 12 residues in the CDR3. The V and J ends lost 6 bases and 7 bases, in that order; junction bases with no gene match: 3. This CDR3 reads CASRATGGEAFF. CDR3 DNA: TGTGCCAGTAGGGCGACAGGGGGTGAAGCTTTCTTT. The whole variable domain, remainder taken from reference TRBV19 and TRBJ1-1, is DGGITQSPKYLFRKEGQNVTLSCEQNLNHDAMYWYRQDPGQGLRLIYYSQIVNDFQKGDIAEGYSVSREKKESFPLTVTSAQKNPTAFYLCASRATGGEAFFGQGTRLTVV.

V is TRBV6-5 and J is TRBJ1-1; possible D gene TRBD1, 6 bases. Germline V lookup: CDR1 MNHEY, CDR2 SVGAGI. The CDR3 runs 15 residues. The germline V and J ends were trimmed by 7 bases and 4 bases, with 19 bases remaining between them. This CDR3 is CASTRPGGMATEAFF. CDR3 nucleotides: TGTGCCAGCACCCGCCCGGGGGGCATGGCCACTGAAGCTTTCTTT.

V gene TRBV7-9 combines with J gene TRBJ2-3; D gene ambiguous. V was clipped by 2 bases and J by 0 bases, with 9 bases between them. The CDR3 is 15 residues long. Per the germline V gene, CDR1 is SEHNR and CDR2 is FQNEAQ (reference sequence). The CDR3, as DNA: TGTGCCAGCAGCTTATTCAGGCCTAGCACAGATACGCAGTATTTT. The encoded protein is CASSLFRPSTDTQYF.

V gene TRBV28 combines with J gene TRBJ1-4; D is unclear. The CDR3 is 18 residues long. Trimming shortened V by 9 bases and J by 0 bases, and 23 bases separated the two germline ends. Germline V CDR1 and CDR2: MDHEN, SYDVKM. CDR3 amino acids: CASSPLGGSYSTNEKLFF. The CDR3 region has the DNA TGTGCCAGTAGTCCCCTCGGAGGCAGCTACTCAACTAATGAAAAACTGTTTTTT.

The chain carries TRBV30 and TRBJ1-3; D unclear. The CDR3 has 15 amino acids. The V gene lost 0 bases and the J gene lost 2 bases, with 11 bases spanning the gap. Looked up from germline, CDR1 is GTSNPN and CDR2 is SVGIG (reference sequence). The CDR3 region is CAWSVGVEPGNTIYF. The CDR3 DNA reads as TGTGCCTGGAGTGTGGGAGTAGAACCTGGAAACACCATATATTTT.

The chain links TRBV19 to TRBJ2-1; D gene uncertain. The CDR3 covers 11 residues. V was pared by 3 bases and J by 9 bases, with 6 bases between. CDR1 and CDR2 (germline): LNHDA, SQIVND (reference sequence). CDR3 nucleotide sequence: TGTGCCAGTAGTATGTACGGTGAGCAGTTCTTC. This sequence encodes CASSMYGEQFF.

This clone showed up just once. The rearrangement links TRBV4-2 to TRBJ2-5, with a tentative D call TRBD2 (5 bases). V was clipped by 0 bases and J by 1 base, with 12 bases between them. The CDR3 has 16 residues. The germline V gene has CDR1 LGHNA and CDR2 YNFKEQ. The CDR3 region is CASSQDAAGFQETQYF. The CDR3 nucleotides read TGTGCCAGCAGCCAAGACGCCGCGGGCTTCCAAGAGACCCAGTACTTC.

The V and J genes are TRBV6-5 and TRBJ2-7; 9 positions agree with TRBD1. Germline V CDR1 and CDR2: MNHEY, SVGAGI. Trimming at V came to 6 bases and at J to 6 bases, leaving 12 bases not matched to a gene. The CDR3 is made up of 15 amino acids. The DNA of the CDR3 is TGTGCCAGCAGGGCCCTGGGACAGGGAGATGGCGAGCAGTACTTC. It is translated as CASRALGQGDGEQYF.

This chain links TRBV6-6 with TRBJ1-6, with 9 nucleotides matching TRBD1. CDR3 length: 15 amino acids. Germline V gives CDR1 MNHNY, CDR2 SVGAGI (reference sequence). The junction had 10 bases not matched to a gene; V was cut back by 6 bases and J by 10 bases. The CDR3 coding sequence is TGTGCCAGCAGGAGAAAGGACAGGGGAAACTCACCCCTCCACTTT. This translates into CASRRKDRGNSPLHF.

The chain links TRBV6-5 to TRBJ2-7, with 8 nucleotides matching TRBD1. The CDR3 runs to 14 residues. V lost 6 bases, J lost 2 bases, and 6 bases stayed unmatched. Germline CDR1 MNHEY, CDR2 SVGAGI. Written as DNA, the CDR3 is TGTGCCAGCAGACAGACAGGGGAGACCTACGAGCAGTACTTC. It codes for CASRQTGETYEQYF.

This clone has just a few counts. The genes are TRBV12-3 or TRBV12-4 and TRBJ2-7; 8 bases are a match to TRBD1. V was clipped by 6 bases and J by 4 bases; unmatched bases: 5. The CDR3 sequence is 13 residues long. The chain's CDR3 is CASRRTGPYEQYF. As DNA, the CDR3 is TGTGCCAGCAGAAGGACAGGGCCTTACGAGCAGTACTTC.

The table lists this clone with a few counts. This sequence joins TRBV28 and TRBJ1-6; D uncertain. The CDR3 extends over 14 amino acids. V was trimmed by 6 bases and J by 9 bases, leaving 15 bases between them. The V gene's germline CDR1 is MDHEN and CDR2 SYDVKM. The CDR3 protein is CASSLHLMSSPLHF. The CDR3 region has the DNA TGTGCCAGCAGCCTCCACCTAATGAGTTCACCCCTCCACTTT.

This rearrangement joins TRBV30 to TRBJ1-2; D gene ambiguous. Per the germline V gene, CDR1 is GTSNPN and CDR2 is SVGIG (reference sequence). This CDR3 contains 16 residues. V was shortened by 4 bases and J by 4 bases, with 22 bases between the two germline ends. The CDR3 spells CAWTPVGTRGSYGYTF. CDR3 in DNA: TGTGCCTGGACCCCCGTAGGAACCCGAGGAAGCTATGGCTACACCTTC.

This chain uses TRBV27 with TRBJ2-3; 9 nucleotides match TRBD1. The length of the CDR3 is 14 residues. Trimming at V came to 6 bases and at J to 0 bases, leaving 1 base not matched to a gene. CDR1 and CDR2 (germline): MNHEY, SMNVEV (reference sequence). The CDR3 here is CASRGQGSTDTQYF. The CDR3 DNA is TGTGCCAGCAGGGGACAGGGAAGCACAGATACGCAGTATTTT.

The V call is TRBV18, the J call TRBJ2-2; D uncertain. The length of the CDR3 is 14 residues. Germline V gene sequence: CDR1 KGHSH, CDR2 LQKENI. V was shortened by 3 bases and J by 0 bases, with 5 bases between the two germline ends. The CDR3: CASSPSANTGELFF. In DNA, the CDR3 is TGTGCCAGCTCACCCTCTGCGAACACCGGGGAGCTGTTTTTT.

This clone was seen a single time. V and J are TRBV4-1 and TRBJ2-1, with TRBD1 matching over 8 bases. Losses at the gene ends were 1 base for V and 0 bases for J; bases not matched to a gene: 8. Germline V CDR1 and CDR2: MGHRA, YSYEKL. This CDR3 region has 18 residues. As DNA, the CDR3 is TGCGCCAGCAGCCAAGCTGTTAGGACAGGGAGCTCCTACAATGAGCAGTTCTTC. This codes for CASSQAVRTGSSYNEQFF.